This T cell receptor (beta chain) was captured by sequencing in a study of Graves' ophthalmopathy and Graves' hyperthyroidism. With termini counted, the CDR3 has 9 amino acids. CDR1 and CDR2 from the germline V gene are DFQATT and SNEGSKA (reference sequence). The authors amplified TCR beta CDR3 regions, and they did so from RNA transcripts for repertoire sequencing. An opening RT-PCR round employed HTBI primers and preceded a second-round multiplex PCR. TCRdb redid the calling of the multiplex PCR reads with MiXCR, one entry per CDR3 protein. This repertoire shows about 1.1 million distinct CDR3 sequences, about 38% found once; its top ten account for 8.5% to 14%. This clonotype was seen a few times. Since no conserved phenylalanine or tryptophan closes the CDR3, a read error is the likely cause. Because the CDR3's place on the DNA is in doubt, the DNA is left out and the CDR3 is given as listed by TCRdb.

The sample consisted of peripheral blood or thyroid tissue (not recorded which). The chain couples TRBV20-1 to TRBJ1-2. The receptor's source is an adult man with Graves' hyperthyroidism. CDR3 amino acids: CSTANRDSY.